This entry describes one T cell receptor beta chain. Its antigen is as yet unknown. The data originate from a study of cytomegalovirus exposure and HLA in healthy donors. Notes on the study in general: Within the data, a cluster of highly shared sequence variants was likely a sequencing artifact. Reports credit the classifier with highly specific, highly sensitive diagnosis of cytomegalovirus status. Further analysis was carried out later, and it showed several of the most significant clusters appearing linked to common viral pathogens.

CDR3 length: 13 amino acids. The ends were cut back, 6 bases at V and 2 bases at J, with 10 bases in the middle. CDR1 and CDR2 from the germline V gene are SNHLY and FYNNEI. PCR employed 60 Vbeta and 13 Jbeta primers. Produced via immunoSEQ multiplex PCR; TCRdb's table is partial and in-frame only. The sample records about 130,000 clones, under 80% being singletons. The chain couples TRBV2 to TRBJ2-5, with TRBD1 as a possible D gene (5 bases). Sequenced input: PBMCs. The source of this sequence is a man younger than 35 in good health and CMV-seropositive. CDR3 sequence reads: CASRVDRQETQYF. CDR3 in DNA: TGTGCCAGCAGGGTAGACAGACAAGAGACCCAGTACTTC.